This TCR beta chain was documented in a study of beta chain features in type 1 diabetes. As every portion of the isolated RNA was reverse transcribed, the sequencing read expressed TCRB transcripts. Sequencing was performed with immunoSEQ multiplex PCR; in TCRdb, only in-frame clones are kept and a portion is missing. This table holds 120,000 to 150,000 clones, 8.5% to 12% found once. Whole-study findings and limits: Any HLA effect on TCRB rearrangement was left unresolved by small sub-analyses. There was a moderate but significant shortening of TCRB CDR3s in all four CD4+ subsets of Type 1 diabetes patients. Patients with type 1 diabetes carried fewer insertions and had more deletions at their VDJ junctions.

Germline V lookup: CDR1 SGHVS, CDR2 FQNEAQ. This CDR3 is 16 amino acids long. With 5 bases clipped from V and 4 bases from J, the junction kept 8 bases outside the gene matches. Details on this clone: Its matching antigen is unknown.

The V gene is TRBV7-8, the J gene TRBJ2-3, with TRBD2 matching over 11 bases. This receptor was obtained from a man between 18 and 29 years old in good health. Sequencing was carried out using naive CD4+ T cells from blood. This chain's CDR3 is CASSPIAGGPSDTQYF. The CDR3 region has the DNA TGTGCCAGCAGCCCCATAGCGGGGGGGCCTTCAGATACGCAGTATTTT.